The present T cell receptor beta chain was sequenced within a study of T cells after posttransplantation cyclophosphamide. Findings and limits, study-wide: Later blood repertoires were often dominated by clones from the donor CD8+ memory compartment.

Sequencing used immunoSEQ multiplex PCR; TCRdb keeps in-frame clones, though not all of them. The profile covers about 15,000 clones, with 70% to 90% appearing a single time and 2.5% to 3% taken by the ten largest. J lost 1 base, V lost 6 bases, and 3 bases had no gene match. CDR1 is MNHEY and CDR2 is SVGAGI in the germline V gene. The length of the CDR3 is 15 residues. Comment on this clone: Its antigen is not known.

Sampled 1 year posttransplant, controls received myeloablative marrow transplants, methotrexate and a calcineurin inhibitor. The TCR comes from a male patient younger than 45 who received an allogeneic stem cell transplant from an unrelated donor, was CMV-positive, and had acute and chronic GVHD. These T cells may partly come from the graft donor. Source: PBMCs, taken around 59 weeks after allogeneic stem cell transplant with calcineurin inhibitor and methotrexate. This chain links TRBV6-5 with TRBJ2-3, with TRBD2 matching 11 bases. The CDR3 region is CASRRGLAGTDTQYF. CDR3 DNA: TGTGCCAGCAGGAGGGGACTAGCGGGCACAGATACGCAGTATTTT.